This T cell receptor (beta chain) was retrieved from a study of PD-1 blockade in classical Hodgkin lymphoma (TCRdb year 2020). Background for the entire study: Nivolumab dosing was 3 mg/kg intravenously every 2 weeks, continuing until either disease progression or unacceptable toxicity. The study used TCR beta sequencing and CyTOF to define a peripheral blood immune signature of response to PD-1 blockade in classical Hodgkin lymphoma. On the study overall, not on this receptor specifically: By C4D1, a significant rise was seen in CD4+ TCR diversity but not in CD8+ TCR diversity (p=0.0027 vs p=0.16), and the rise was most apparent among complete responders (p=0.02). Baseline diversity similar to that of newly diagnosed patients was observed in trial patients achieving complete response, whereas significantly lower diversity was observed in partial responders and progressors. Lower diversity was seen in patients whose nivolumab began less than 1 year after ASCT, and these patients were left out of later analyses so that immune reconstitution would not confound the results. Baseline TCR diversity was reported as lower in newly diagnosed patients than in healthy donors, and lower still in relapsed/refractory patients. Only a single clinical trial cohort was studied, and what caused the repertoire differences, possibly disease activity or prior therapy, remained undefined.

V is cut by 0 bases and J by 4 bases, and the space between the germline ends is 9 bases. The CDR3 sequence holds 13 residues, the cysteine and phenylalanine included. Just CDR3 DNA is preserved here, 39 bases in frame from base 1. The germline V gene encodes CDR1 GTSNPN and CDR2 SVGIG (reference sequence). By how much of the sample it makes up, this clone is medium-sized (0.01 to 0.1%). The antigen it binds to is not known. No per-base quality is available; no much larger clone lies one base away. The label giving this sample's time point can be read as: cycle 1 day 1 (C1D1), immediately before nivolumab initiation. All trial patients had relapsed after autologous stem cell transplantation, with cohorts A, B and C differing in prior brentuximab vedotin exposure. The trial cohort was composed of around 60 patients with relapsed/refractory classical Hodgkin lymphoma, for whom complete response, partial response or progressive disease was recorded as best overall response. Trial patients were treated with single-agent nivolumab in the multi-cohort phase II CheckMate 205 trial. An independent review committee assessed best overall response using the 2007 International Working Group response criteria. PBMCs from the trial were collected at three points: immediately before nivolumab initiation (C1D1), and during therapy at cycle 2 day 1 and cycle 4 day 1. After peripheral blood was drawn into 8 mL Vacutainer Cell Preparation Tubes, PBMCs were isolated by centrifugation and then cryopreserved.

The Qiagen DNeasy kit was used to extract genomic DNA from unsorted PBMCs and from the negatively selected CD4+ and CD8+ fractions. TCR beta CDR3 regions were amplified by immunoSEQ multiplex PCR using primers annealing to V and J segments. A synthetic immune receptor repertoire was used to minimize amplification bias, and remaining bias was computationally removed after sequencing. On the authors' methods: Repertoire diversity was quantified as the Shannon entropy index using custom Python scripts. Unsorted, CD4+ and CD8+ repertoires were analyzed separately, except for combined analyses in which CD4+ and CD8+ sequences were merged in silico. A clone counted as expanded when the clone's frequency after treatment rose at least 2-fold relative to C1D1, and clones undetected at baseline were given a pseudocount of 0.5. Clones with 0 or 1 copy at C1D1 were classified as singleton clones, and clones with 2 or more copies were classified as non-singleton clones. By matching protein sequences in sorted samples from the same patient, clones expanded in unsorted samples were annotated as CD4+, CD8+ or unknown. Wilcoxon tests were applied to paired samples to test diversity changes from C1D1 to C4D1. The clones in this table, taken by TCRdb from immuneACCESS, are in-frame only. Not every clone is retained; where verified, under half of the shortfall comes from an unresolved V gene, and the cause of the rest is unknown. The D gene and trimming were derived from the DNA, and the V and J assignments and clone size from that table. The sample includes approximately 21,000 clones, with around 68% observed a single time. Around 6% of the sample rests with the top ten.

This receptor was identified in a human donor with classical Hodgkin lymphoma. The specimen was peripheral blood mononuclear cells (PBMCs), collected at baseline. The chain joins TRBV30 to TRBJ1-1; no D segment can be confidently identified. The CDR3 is CAWSVEGVTEAFF. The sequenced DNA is TGTGCCTGGAGTGTCGAGGGAGTCACTGAAGCTTTCTTT.